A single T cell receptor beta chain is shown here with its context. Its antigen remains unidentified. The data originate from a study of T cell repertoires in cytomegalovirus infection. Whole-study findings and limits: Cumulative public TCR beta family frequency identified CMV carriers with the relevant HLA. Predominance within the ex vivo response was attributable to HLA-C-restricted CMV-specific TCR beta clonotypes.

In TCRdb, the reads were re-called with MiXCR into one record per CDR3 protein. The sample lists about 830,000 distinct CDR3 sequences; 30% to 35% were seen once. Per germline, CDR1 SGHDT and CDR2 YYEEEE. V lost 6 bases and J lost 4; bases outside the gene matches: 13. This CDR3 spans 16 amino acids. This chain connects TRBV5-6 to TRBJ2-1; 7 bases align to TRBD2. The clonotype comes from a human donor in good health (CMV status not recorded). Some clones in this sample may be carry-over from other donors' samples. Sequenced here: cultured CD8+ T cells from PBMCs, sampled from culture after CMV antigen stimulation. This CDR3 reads CASIRGAGSPYNEQFF. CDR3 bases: TGTGCCAGCATTAGGGGAGCGGGGTCTCCTTACAATGAGCAGTTCTTC. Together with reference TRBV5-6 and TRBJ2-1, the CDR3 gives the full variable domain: DAGVTQSPTHLIKTRGQQVTLRCSPKSGHDTVSWYQQALGQGPQFIFQYYEEEERQRGNFPDRFSGHQFPNYSSELNVNALLLGDSALYLCASIRGAGSPYNEQFFGPGTRLTVL.